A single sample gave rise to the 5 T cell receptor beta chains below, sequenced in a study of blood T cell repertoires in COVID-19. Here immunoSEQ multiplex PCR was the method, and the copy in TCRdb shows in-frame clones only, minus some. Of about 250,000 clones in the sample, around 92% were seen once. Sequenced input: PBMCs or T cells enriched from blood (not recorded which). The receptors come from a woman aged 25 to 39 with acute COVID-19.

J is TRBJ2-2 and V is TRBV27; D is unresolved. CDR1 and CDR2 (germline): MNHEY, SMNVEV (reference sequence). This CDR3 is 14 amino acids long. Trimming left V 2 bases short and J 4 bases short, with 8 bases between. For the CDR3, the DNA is TGTGCCAGCAGTTTAAATTCCTTCACCGGGGAGCTGTTTTTT. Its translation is CASSLNSFTGELFF.

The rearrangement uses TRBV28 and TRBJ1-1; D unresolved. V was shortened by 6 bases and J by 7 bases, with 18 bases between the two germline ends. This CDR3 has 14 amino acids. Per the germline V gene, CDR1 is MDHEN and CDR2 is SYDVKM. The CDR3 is CASSQLYPPYEAFF. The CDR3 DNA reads TGTGCCAGCAGCCAACTATACCCCCCCTATGAAGCTTTCTTT.

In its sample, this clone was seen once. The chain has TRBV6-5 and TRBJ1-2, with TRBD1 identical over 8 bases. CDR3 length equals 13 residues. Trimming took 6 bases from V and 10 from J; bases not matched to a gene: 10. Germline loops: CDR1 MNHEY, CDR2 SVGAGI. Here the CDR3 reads CASRPGTGMVYTF. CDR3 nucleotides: TGTGCCAGCAGACCCGGGACAGGCATGGTCTACACCTTC.

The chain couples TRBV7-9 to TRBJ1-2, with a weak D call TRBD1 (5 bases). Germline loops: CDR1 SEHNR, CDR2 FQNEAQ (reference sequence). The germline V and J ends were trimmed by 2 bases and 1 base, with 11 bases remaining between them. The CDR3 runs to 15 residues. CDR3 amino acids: CASSLSGAGNYGYTF. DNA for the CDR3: TGTGCCAGCAGCTTAAGCGGGGCTGGTAACTATGGCTACACCTTC. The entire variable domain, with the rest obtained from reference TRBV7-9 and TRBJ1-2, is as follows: DTGVSQNPRHKITKRGQNVTFRCDPISEHNRLYWYRQTLGQGPEFLTYFQNEAQLEKSRLLSDRFSAERPKGSFSTLEIQRTEQGDSAMYLCASSLSGAGNYGYTFGSGTRLTVV.

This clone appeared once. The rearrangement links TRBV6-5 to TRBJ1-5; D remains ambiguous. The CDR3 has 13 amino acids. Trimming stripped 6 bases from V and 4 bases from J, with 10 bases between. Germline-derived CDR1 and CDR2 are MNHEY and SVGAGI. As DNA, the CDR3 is TGTGCCAGCAGATCCTCCAGGAATCAGCCCCAGCATTTT. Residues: CASRSSRNQPQHF.